This TCR beta chain derives from a study of OX40 agonist ivuxolimab in advanced cancers. The overall study: With ivuxolimab, an agonistic anti-OX40 (CD134) antibody, patients were treated.

V was pared by 7 bases and J by 5 bases, with 20 bases between. CDR3 length: 15 amino acids. CDR1 MNHEY and CDR2 SVGAGI come from the germline V gene. Data came from immunoSEQ multiplex PCR; TCRdb stores just in-frame clones and leaves some out. Of 65,000 to 85,000 clones listed, 80% to 90% were seen once; the top ten hold under 2.5%. The source was CD4+ or CD8+ T cells sorted from blood, collected in a trial of the OX40 agonist ivuxolimab. This sequence joins TRBV6-5 and TRBJ1-1, with D tentatively TRBD1 (6 bases). This clonotype was obtained from an adult with an advanced solid tumor such as melanoma, head and neck, liver or kidney cancer. The CDR3 DNA follows: TGTGCCAGCAATCCCCGGAGGGGGGAGGGGACTGAAGCTTTCTTT. Amino acids: CASNPRRGEGTEAFF.